This T cell receptor (beta chain) was documented in a study of OX40 agonist ivuxolimab in advanced cancers. Turning to the study itself: Therapy given before enrollment (anti-PD-1, anti-PD-L1 or anti-CTLA-4) was allowed, and roughly 41% had some. Overall study results and limits: Both blood CD4+ and CD8+ T cells showed clonal growth by week 6 at 0.1 to 3.0 mg/kg.

Assay used: immunoSEQ multiplex PCR; TCRdb lists only in-frame clones, some missing. The sample contains about 75,000 clones, roughly 85% of which appear only once. Autoimmune disease history or systemic immunosuppression barred patients. Concerning this clone: Antigen unknown.

V gave up 5 bases and J gave up 5 bases; unmatched junction bases: 5. Germline V gene data show CDR1 as LNHDA and CDR2 as SQIVND (reference sequence). The CDR3 extends over 14 amino acids. The chain has TRBV19 and TRBJ2-1; 8 bases align to TRBD1. The material was CD4+ or CD8+ T cells sorted from blood, obtained in a trial of the OX40 agonist ivuxolimab. The clonotype originates from an adult with an advanced solid tumor such as melanoma, head and neck, liver or kidney cancer. This CDR3 reads CASSAYRGDNEQFF. As DNA, the CDR3 is TGTGCCAGTAGTGCCTACAGGGGGGACAATGAGCAGTTCTTC.